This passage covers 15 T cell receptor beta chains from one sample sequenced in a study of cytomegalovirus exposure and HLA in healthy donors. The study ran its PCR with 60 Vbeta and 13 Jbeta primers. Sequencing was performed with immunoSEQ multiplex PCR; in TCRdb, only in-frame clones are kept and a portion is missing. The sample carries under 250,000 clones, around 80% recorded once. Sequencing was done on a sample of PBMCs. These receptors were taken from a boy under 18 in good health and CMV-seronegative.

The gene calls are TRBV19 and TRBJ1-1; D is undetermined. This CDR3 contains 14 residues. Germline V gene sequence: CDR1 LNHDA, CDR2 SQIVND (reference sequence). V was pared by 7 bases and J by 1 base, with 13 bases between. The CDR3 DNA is TGTGCCAGTACCCCGGGAGTAGGGAACACTGAAGCTTTCTTT. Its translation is CASTPGVGNTEAFF.

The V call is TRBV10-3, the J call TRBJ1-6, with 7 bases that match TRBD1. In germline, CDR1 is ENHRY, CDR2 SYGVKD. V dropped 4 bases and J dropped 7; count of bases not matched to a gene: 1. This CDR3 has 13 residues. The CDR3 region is CAISGDRNSPLHF. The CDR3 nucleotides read TGTGCCATCAGTGGGGACAGAAATTCACCCCTCCACTTT.

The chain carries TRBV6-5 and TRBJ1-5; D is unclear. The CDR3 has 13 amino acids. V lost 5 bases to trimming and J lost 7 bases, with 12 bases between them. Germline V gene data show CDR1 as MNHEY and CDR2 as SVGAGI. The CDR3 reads CASSPLLVQPQHF. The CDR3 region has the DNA TGTGCCAGCAGTCCTTTACTAGTACAGCCCCAGCATTTT.

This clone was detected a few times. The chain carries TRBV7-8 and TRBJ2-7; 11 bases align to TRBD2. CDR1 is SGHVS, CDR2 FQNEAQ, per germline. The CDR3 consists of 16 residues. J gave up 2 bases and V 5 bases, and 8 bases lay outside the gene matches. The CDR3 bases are TGTGCCAGCAGCCCGGTAGCGGGAGGGCCGACCTACGAGCAGTACTTC. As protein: CASSPVAGGPTYEQYF.

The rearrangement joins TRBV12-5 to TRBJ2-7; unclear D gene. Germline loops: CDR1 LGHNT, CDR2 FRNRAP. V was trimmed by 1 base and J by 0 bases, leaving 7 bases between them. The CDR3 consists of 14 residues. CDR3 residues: CASGLGGSSYEQYF. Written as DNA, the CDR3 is TGTGCTAGTGGTTTGGGTGGCAGCTCCTACGAGCAGTACTTC.

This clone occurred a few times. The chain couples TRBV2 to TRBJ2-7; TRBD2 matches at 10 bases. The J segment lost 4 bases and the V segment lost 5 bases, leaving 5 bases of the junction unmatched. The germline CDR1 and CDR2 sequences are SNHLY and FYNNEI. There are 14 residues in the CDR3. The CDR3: CASSYGTSEYEQYF. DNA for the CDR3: TGTGCCAGCAGTTACGGGACTAGCGAGTACGAGCAGTACTTC.

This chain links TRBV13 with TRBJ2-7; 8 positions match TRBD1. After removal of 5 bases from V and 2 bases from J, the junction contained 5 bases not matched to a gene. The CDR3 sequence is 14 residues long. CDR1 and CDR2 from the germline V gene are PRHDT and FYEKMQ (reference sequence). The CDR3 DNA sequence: TGTGCCAGCAGCCCGACAGGGGCCACCTACGAGCAGTACTTC. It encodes CASSPTGATYEQYF.

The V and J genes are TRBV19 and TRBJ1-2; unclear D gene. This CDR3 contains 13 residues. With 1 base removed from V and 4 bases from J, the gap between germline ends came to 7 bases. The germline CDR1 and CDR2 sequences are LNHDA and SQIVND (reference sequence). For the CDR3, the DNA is TGTGCCAGTAGTATAGCCCCTATCTATGGCTACACCTTC. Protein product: CASSIAPIYGYTF.

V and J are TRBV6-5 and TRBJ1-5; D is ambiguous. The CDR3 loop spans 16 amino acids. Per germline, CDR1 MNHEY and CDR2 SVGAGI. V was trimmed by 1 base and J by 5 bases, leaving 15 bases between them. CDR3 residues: CASSYYPRRGDQPQHF. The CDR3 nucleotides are TGTGCCAGCAGTTACTATCCGAGACGAGGAGATCAGCCCCAGCATTTT.

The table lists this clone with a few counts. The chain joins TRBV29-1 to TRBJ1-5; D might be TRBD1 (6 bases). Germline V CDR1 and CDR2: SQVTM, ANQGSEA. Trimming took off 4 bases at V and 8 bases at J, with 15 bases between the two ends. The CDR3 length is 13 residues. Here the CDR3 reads CSVGVGNREPQHF. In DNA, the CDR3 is TGCAGCGTTGGAGTCGGGAACAGGGAGCCCCAGCATTTT.

The CDR3 loop reads CASSPLGQGKDTQYF. CDR3 sequence (DNA): TGTGCCAGCAGCCCACTCGGACAGGGGAAGGATACGCAGTATTTT. V usage is TRBV13 and J usage is TRBJ2-3; 9 bases fit TRBD1. The J segment lost 6 bases and the V segment lost 5 bases, leaving 9 bases of the junction unmatched. CDR1 PRHDT and CDR2 FYEKMQ come from the germline V gene (reference sequence). The CDR3 sequence is 15 residues long.

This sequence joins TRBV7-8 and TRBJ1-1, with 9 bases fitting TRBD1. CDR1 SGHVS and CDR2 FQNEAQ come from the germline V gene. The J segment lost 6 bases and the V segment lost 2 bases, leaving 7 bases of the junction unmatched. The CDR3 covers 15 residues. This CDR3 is CASSLSRTGASEAFF. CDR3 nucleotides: TGTGCCAGCAGCTTAAGTAGGACAGGGGCGTCTGAAGCTTTCTTT.

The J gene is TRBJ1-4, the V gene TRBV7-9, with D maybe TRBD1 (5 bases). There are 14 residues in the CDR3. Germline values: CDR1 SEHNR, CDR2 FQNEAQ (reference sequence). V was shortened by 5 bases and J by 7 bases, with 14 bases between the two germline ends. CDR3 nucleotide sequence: TGTGCCAGCAGCACCACAGGCTTGAGTGAAAAACTGTTTTTT. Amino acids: CASSTTGLSEKLFF.

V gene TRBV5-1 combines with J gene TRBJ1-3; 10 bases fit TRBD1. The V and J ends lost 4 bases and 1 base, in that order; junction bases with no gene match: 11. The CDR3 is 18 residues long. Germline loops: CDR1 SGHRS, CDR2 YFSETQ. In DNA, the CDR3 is TGCGCCAGCAGCGGCGGGACAGGGGCTTTCGGGTCTGGAAACACCATATATTTT. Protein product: CASSGGTGAFGSGNTIYF.

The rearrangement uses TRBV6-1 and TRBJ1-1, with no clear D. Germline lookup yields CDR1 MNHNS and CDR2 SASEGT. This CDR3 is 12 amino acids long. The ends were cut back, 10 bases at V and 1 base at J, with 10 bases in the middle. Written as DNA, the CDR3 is TGTGCCACCTCACATACGAACACTGAAGCTTTCTTT. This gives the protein CATSHTNTEAFF.